These 31 T cell receptor beta chains came from one sample sequenced in a study of shared clonotypes between healthy human individuals. Using immunoSEQ multiplex PCR, the repertoire was profiled, and TCRdb retains in-frame clones only, with some absent. Here the sample spans 950,000 to 1,300,000 clones, 75% being singletons. Material for sequencing was memory CD4+ T cells sorted from blood. The subset: CD45RA-negative fraction. Source of these receptors: a man in his late teens or twenties in good health.

This sequence joins TRBV27 and TRBJ2-3; D is unresolved. Per germline, CDR1 MNHEY and CDR2 SMNVEV (reference sequence). The CDR3 loop spans 12 amino acids. Trimming shortened V by 5 bases and J by 2 bases, and 5 bases separated the two germline ends. The CDR3 here is CASSHPTDTQYF. The CDR3 DNA is TGTGCCAGCAGTCACCCCACAGATACGCAGTATTTT.

The chain uses TRBV5-1 and TRBJ1-1, with D tentatively TRBD1 (5 bases). Trimming shortened V by 0 bases and J by 5 bases, and 11 bases separated the two germline ends. Germline V gives CDR1 SGHRS, CDR2 YFSETQ. The length of the CDR3 is 14 residues. CDR3 amino acids: CASSLEKGRTEAFF. The CDR3 DNA reads TGCGCCAGCAGCTTGGAAAAGGGGAGGACTGAAGCTTTCTTT.

This chain joins TRBV6-5 and TRBJ1-2; D is undetermined. CDR1 is MNHEY and CDR2 is SVGAGI in the germline V gene. This CDR3 region has 14 residues. V was shortened by 3 bases and J by 4 bases, with 12 bases between the two germline ends. For the CDR3, the DNA is TGTGCCAGCAGTTATAGGGCAGGAGGCTATGGCTACACCTTC. Amino acid sequence: CASSYRAGGYGYTF.

The rearrangement links TRBV7-2 to TRBJ2-1; the match to TRBD2 covers 9 bases. Germline values: CDR1 SGHTA, CDR2 FQGNSA. There are 16 residues in the CDR3. V shed 1 base, J shed 7 bases, and the junction held 8 bases outside the gene matches. In DNA, the CDR3 is TGTGCCAGCAGCTTAGTCGGTGGCGGGAGGGGGAATGAGCAGTTCTTC. Residues: CASSLVGGGRGNEQFF.

The chain couples TRBV6-1 to TRBJ2-1; D unresolved. Germline V gene sequence: CDR1 MNHNS, CDR2 SASEGT. Trimming cost V 6 bases and J 4 bases, with 10 bases left between them. This CDR3 comprises 13 residues. The chain's CDR3 is CASSPGRYNEQFF. CDR3 sequence (DNA): TGTGCCAGCAGCCCTGGCCGGTACAATGAGCAGTTCTTC.

The chain has TRBV5-1 and TRBJ2-7, with 9 bases matching TRBD2. J gave up 6 bases and V 0 bases, and 16 bases lay outside the gene matches. The CDR3 has 18 amino acids. The germline V gene has CDR1 SGHRS and CDR2 YFSETQ. The CDR3 region is CASSLGGGRASLSSEQYF. In nucleotides, the CDR3 is TGCGCCAGCAGCTTGGGAGGCGGGAGGGCCTCTCTATCGTCCGAGCAGTACTTC.

A few counts support this clone. The chain joins TRBV6-5 to TRBJ1-1; no reliable D call. The CDR3 is made up of 13 amino acids. Germline V gene sequence: CDR1 MNHEY, CDR2 SVGAGI. V lost 5 bases, J lost 5 bases, and 12 bases lay in between. CDR3 in DNA: TGTGCCAGCAGTATAACCCCAGGAACTGAAGCTTTCTTT. As protein: CASSITPGTEAFF.

The chain is built from TRBV6-6 and TRBJ2-3; perhaps TRBD2 as D (6 bases). The CDR3 extends over 14 amino acids. The germline V gene has CDR1 MNHNY and CDR2 SVGAGI (reference sequence). Deletions cut 5 bases from V and 2 bases from J, with 11 bases between. DNA of the CDR3: TGTGCCAGCAGTCGCCGGGACTCCACAGATACGCAGTATTTT. Its translation: CASSRRDSTDTQYF.

The chain carries TRBV7-8 and TRBJ2-4, with D maybe TRBD2 (6 bases). Germline-derived CDR1 and CDR2 are SGHVS and FQNEAQ. The CDR3 is made up of 14 amino acids. Trimming stripped 1 base from V and 10 bases from J, with 14 bases between. The CDR3 DNA reads TGTGCCAGCAGCTTAGTTGGCGGGGACGCGATTCAGTACTTC. Amino acid sequence: CASSLVGGDAIQYF.

This clone showed up just once. Additional DNA sequences in this sample encode the identical CDR3. This chain uses TRBV30 with TRBJ1-2, with D possibly matching TRBD1 (5 bases). This CDR3 has 14 residues. V was clipped by 1 base and J by 1 base, with 10 bases between them. CDR1 GTSNPN and CDR2 SVGIG come from the germline V gene (reference sequence). The CDR3 DNA is TGTGCCTGGAGTGCTGGGACGGTTAACTATGGCTACACCTTC. Protein sequence: CAWSAGTVNYGYTF.

V gene TRBV7-2 combines with J gene TRBJ2-1; 9 nucleotides agree with TRBD1. The length of the CDR3 is 15 residues. Germline-derived CDR1 and CDR2 are SGHTA and FQGNSA. The trim removed 5 bases at V and 2 bases at J, leaving 4 bases unmatched. The CDR3 sequence: CASSAGQGTYNEQFF. For the CDR3, the DNA is TGTGCCAGCAGCGCCGGACAGGGGACCTACAATGAGCAGTTCTTC.

The genes are TRBV5-5 and TRBJ1-6; D is unresolved. CDR1 and CDR2 from the germline V gene are SGHKS and YYEKEE (reference sequence). The CDR3 runs 13 residues. V was shortened by 0 bases and J by 7 bases, with 5 bases between the two germline ends. The CDR3 protein is CASSLASNSPLHF. As DNA, the CDR3 is TGTGCCAGCAGCTTGGCTTCGAATTCACCCCTCCACTTT.

The chain joins TRBV7-6 to TRBJ2-2; TRBD2 matches 10 bases. In germline, CDR1 is SGHVS, CDR2 FNYEAQ. The V segment lost 8 bases and the J segment 8 bases; nucleotides outside the gene matches: 8. The CDR3 has 14 amino acids. CDR3 nucleotide sequence: TGTGCCAGCCGCCTTAGCGGGAGGTTTGGGGAGCTGTTTTTT. Its protein is CASRLSGRFGELFF.

This sequence joins TRBV11-2 and TRBJ1-1; D might be TRBD1 (5 bases). With 6 bases removed from V and 0 bases from J, the gap between germline ends came to 20 bases. Germline V gives CDR1 SGHAT, CDR2 FQNNGV. The CDR3 is 17 residues long. The CDR3 spells CASSYSMRGRVNTEAFF. The CDR3 DNA follows: TGTGCCAGCAGTTACTCAATGAGGGGCCGGGTGAACACTGAAGCTTTCTTT.

The chain is built from TRBV4-1 and TRBJ1-5; TRBD1 might be the D (5 bases). CDR3 length equals 18 residues. Looked up from germline, CDR1 is MGHRA and CDR2 is YSYEKL. Trimming took 4 bases from V and 0 from J, leaving 19 bases between them. In DNA, the CDR3 is TGCGCCAGCAGCCGGGGGTCGAGTGGAGCTTATAGCAATCAGCCCCAGCATTTT. Amino acids: CASSRGSSGAYSNQPQHF.

Concerning this clone: This sample also contains other DNA sequences that code for the same CDR3. V is TRBV29-1 and J is TRBJ2-7; D possibly corresponds to TRBD2 (6 bases). Trimming cost V 6 bases and J 0 bases, with 9 bases left between them. Germline V gene sequence: CDR1 SQVTM, CDR2 ANQGSEA. The CDR3 length is 12 residues. CDR3 protein: CSVNSGSYEQYF. The CDR3 coding sequence is TGCAGCGTCAATAGCGGCTCCTACGAGCAGTACTTC.

The chain joins TRBV7-2 to TRBJ2-3; TRBD2 aligns across 16 bases. Germline V gene data show CDR1 as SGHTA and CDR2 as FQGNSA. CDR3 length: 17 residues. V shed 6 bases and J 6 bases; nucleotides not matched to a gene: 9. DNA for the CDR3: TGTGCCAGCAGGAAGGGACTAGCGGGAGGGTCAAGGGATACGCAGTATTTT. Its protein product is CASRKGLAGGSRDTQYF. Full variable domain (rest looked up from reference TRBV7-2 and TRBJ2-3): GAGVSQSPSNKVTEKGKDVELRCDPISGHTALYWYRQSLGQGLEFLIYFQGNSAPDKSGLPSDRFSAERTGGSVSTLTIQRTQQEDSAVYLCASRKGLAGGSRDTQYFGPGTRLTVL.

V gene TRBV25-1 combines with J gene TRBJ2-1, with TRBD1 matching 7 bases. The CDR3 is 15 residues long. V was pared by 3 bases and J by 6 bases, with 8 bases of the junction left unmatched. Germline loops: CDR1 MGHDK, CDR2 SYGVNS. CDR3 coding DNA: TGTGCCAGCAGTGATAGTCAGGGGGTATTCAATGAGCAGTTCTTC. This sequence encodes CASSDSQGVFNEQFF.

This clone has just a few counts. The CDR3 loop reads CASSESDRPEQYF. As DNA, the CDR3 is TGCGCCAGCAGCGAATCGGACAGGCCAGAGCAGTACTTC. The chain recombines TRBV5-1 with TRBJ2-7; 7 positions match TRBD1. J gave up 7 bases and V 4 bases, and 8 bases lay outside the gene matches. Per the germline V gene, CDR1 is SGHRS and CDR2 is YFSETQ. CDR3 length equals 13 residues.

The V call is TRBV11-3, the J call TRBJ1-3; D ambiguous. V was cut by 5 bases and J by 0 bases, with 11 bases left in between. Germline CDR1 reads SGHNT; CDR2 reads YENEEA. This CDR3 is 15 amino acids long. In DNA form, the CDR3 reads TGTGCCAGCAGCGTCCTGATGAGCTCTGGAAACACCATATATTTT. Amino acid sequence: CASSVLMSSGNTIYF.

The chain joins TRBV19 to TRBJ2-5; D is undetermined. The CDR3 has 13 residues. Trimming removed 3 bases at V and 1 base at J, with 6 bases between. The germline V gene has CDR1 LNHDA and CDR2 SQIVND (reference sequence). In DNA form, the CDR3 reads TGTGCCAGTAGTATCATGTTCCAAGAGACCCAGTACTTC. Protein: CASSIMFQETQYF.

Comments on this clone: The sample carries other DNA sequences with the same CDR3. The rearrangement uses TRBV7-9 and TRBJ1-6; no reliable D call. V was trimmed by 1 base and J by 7 bases, leaving 5 bases between them. The CDR3 spans 13 residues. The germline V gene encodes CDR1 SEHNR and CDR2 FQNEAQ (reference sequence). The CDR3: CASSLGTNSPLHF. CDR3 sequence (DNA): TGTGCCAGCAGCTTAGGCACCAATTCACCCCTCCACTTT.

The V call is TRBV5-6, the J call TRBJ2-4, with D possibly matching TRBD2 (6 bases). Germline V lookup: CDR1 SGHDT, CDR2 YYEEEE. Trimming took 4 bases from V and 3 from J, leaving 11 bases between them. The CDR3 runs 14 residues. The CDR3 loop is CASSLAGSKNIQYF. CDR3 nucleotides: TGTGCCAGCAGCCTAGCCGGGAGCAAAAACATTCAGTACTTC.

The rearrangement uses TRBV7-2 and TRBJ2-4; 9 nucleotides match TRBD1. From germline, CDR1 is SGHTA and CDR2 FQGNSA. The junction had 18 bases not matched to a gene; V was cut back by 5 bases and J by 16 bases. The CDR3 is made up of 15 amino acids. CDR3 in DNA: TGTGCCAGCAGCCCGAGCGTAGGGGGAGACAGGGGGTCTTACTTC. Protein sequence: CASSPSVGGDRGSYF.

This rearrangement joins TRBV7-6 to TRBJ1-4; 8 positions match TRBD1. The germline CDR1 and CDR2 sequences are SGHVS and FNYEAQ. This CDR3 comprises 13 residues. V dropped 5 bases and J dropped 8; count of bases not matched to a gene: 4. CDR3 DNA sequence: TGTGCCAGCAGCACAAGGGACAGGGAAAAACTGTTTTTT. Protein product: CASSTRDREKLFF.

This clone was detected only once. This rearrangement joins TRBV5-6 to TRBJ1-6; D gene unclear. The CDR3 is 17 amino acids. The V end lost 0 bases, the J end lost 0 bases, and 10 bases lay between the germline ends. CDR1 is SGHDT, CDR2 YYEEEE, per germline. The CDR3 here is CASSLGTGSSYNSPLHF. The CDR3 coding sequence is TGTGCCAGCAGCTTGGGCACGGGGAGCTCCTATAATTCACCCCTCCACTTT.

The chain has TRBV7-2 and TRBJ1-5; D perhaps matches TRBD1 (6 bases). Trimming pared 0 bases from V and 4 bases from J, leaving 7 bases between. Germline V gene lookup returns CDR1 SGHTA and CDR2 FQGNSA. The CDR3 consists of 14 residues. CDR3 sequence: CASSLAQGNQPQHF. CDR3 nucleotides: TGTGCCAGCAGCTTAGCGCAGGGGAATCAGCCCCAGCATTTT.

The chain recombines TRBV5-4 with TRBJ2-2, with a tentative D call TRBD2 (6 bases). V lost 0 bases and J lost 6, with 12 bases in between. The germline CDR1 and CDR2 sequences are SGHNT and YYREEE (reference sequence). The CDR3 contains 15 residues. The CDR3 nucleotides are TGTGCCAGCAGCTTGGGCGGGACGTCGGCCGGGGAGCTGTTTTTT. Its translation is CASSLGGTSAGELFF.

CDR3 nucleotides: TGCGCCAGCAGCCAAGGGCTAGCGGGGGCCCAAGAGACCCAGTACTTC. It translates to CASSQGLAGAQETQYF. The V and J genes are TRBV4-1 and TRBJ2-5, with TRBD2 matching over 10 bases. CDR1 MGHRA and CDR2 YSYEKL come from the germline V gene. Unmatched junction bases numbered 3, after V lost 1 base and J lost 1 base. This CDR3 comprises 16 residues.

The V call is TRBV10-3, the J call TRBJ1-2; D is perhaps TRBD1 (5 bases). The CDR3 spans 13 residues. Germline loops: CDR1 ENHRY, CDR2 SYGVKD. Trimming cost V 4 bases and J 6 bases, with 12 bases left between them. The CDR3 spells CAISAGGGDGYTF. The DNA of the CDR3 is TGTGCCATCAGTGCGGGGGGAGGAGATGGCTACACCTTC.

The chain recombines TRBV11-2 with TRBJ2-7; 7 positions agree with TRBD2. The CDR3 spans 17 residues. V shed 0 bases and J 2 bases; nucleotides not matched to a gene: 10. Germline V gene sequence: CDR1 SGHAT, CDR2 FQNNGV. CDR3 nucleotide sequence: TGTGCCAGCAGCTTAGATGGGACGGTGGCGGGAGCCTACGAGCAGTACTTC. Translation: CASSLDGTVAGAYEQYF.